This TCR beta chain was found in a study of metastatic and nonmetastatic thyroid tumors. For the study at large: Across blood and tumor or nodule tissue, repertoires from malignant and benign thyroid patients were compared with one another.

In the authors' workflow: The study built a papillary thyroid cancer distant-metastasis classifier from CDR3 differences across clinicopathological groups. TCRdb re-analyzed the PCR reads through MiXCR. TCRdb's processing, not the authors', yielded these V and J calls. In the table there are 15,000 to 20,000 clones, approximately 30% of which are singletons. This CDR3 spans 14 amino acids. Germline CDR1 MDHEN, CDR2 SYDVKM. No patient received treatment before thyroid surgery. As concerns this clone: Antigen: not known. The junction does not match germline at one end; this may be a read error.

Study-wide results and caveats: Reported TCR beta diversity, measured in blood and tumor, was significantly higher for malignant thyroid tumors than for benign nodules.

This chain joins TRBV28 and TRBJ1-1, with D tentatively TRBD1 (6 bases). The source material was tumor tissue. This clonotype originated in a female donor with papillary thyroid cancer or a benign thyroid nodule (not recorded which). Some clones in this sample may be carry-over from other donors' samples. CDR3 bases: TGTGCCAGCTCTAGGGGGGGTAGGAACACTGAATCTTTCTTT. This sequence encodes CASSRGGRNTESFF.